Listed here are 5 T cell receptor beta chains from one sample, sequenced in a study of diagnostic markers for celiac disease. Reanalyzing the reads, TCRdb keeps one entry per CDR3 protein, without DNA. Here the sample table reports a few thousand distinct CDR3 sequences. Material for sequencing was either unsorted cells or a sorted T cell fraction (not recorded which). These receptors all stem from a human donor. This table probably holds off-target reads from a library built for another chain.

The CDR3 spells CASSPDRGPWNTEAFF. The genes are TRBV6-2 or TRBV6-3 and TRBJ1-1; TCRdb outputs TRBD1, but without DNA this stays unchecked. Germline V gives CDR1 MNHEY, CDR2 SVGEGT. This CDR3 has 16 residues.

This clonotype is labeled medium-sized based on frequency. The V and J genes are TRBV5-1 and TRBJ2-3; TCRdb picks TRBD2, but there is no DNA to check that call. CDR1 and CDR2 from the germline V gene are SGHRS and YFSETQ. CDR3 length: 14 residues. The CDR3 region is CASSSSGSTDTQYF. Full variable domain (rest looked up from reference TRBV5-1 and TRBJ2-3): KAGVTQTPRYLIKTRGQQVTLSCSPISGHRSVSWYQQTPGQGLQFLFEYFSETQRNKGNFPGRFSGRQFSNSRSEMNVSTLELGDSALYLCASSSSGSTDTQYFGPGTRLTVL.

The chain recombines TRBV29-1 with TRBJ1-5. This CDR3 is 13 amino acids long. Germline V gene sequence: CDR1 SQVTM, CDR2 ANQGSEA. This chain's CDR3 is CSVAGGEGQPQHF.

CDR3: CASSDKVSGYGNTIYF. V gene TRBV2 combines with J gene TRBJ1-3; the D call from TCRdb, TRBD1, cannot be confirmed without DNA. This CDR3 is 16 amino acids long. CDR1 is SNHLY and CDR2 is FYNNEI in the germline V gene.

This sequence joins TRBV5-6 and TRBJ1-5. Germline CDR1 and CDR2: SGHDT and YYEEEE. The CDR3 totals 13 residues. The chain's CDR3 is CASSLFGNQPQHF.